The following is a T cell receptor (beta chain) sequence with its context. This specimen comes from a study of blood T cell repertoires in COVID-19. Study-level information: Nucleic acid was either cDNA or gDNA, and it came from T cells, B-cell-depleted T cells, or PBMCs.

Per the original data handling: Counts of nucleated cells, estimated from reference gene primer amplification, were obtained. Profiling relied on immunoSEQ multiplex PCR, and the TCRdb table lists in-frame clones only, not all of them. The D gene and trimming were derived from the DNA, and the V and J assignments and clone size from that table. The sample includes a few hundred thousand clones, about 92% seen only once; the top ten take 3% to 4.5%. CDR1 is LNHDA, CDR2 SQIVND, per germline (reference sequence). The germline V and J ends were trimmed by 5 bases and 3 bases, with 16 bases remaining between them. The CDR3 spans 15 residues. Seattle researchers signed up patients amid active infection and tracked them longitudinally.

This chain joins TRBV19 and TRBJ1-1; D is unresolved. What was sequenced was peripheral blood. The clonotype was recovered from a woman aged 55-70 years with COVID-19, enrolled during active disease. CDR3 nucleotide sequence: TGTGCCAGTAGTTCACGGGTCGGGAGGTACACTGAAGCTTTCTTT. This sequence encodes CASSSRVGRYTEAFF.